This TCR beta chain was documented in a study of blood T cell repertoires in COVID-19. Sequenced by immunoSEQ multiplex PCR; TCRdb stores in-frame clones only, minus some. The data show 220,000 or so clones, 84% seen once. Sequenced input: PBMCs or T cells enriched from blood (not recorded which). The receptor was derived from a woman in her 40s who had recovered from COVID-19.

The CDR3 DNA is TGTGCCAGCTCACCATTGGGGGCCGATCAGCCCCAGCATTTT. This gives the protein CASSPLGADQPQHF. The genes are TRBV18 and TRBJ1-5, with TRBD1 as a possible D gene (6 bases). The CDR3 is made up of 14 amino acids. The V gene lost 2 bases and the J gene lost 5 bases, with 10 bases spanning the gap. The germline gives CDR1 KGHSH, CDR2 LQKENI.